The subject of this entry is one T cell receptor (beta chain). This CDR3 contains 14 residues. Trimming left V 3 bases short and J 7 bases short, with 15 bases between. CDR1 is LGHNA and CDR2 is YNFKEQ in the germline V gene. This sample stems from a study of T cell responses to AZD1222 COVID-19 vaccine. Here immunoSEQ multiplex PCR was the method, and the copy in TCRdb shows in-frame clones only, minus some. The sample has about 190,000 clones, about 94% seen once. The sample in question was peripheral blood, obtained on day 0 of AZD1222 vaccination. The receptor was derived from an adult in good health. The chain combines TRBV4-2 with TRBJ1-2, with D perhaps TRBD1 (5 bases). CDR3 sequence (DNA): TGTGCCAGCAGCCAGGTGACCGGGGCGGCTGGCTACACCTTC. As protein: CASSQVTGAAGYTF.